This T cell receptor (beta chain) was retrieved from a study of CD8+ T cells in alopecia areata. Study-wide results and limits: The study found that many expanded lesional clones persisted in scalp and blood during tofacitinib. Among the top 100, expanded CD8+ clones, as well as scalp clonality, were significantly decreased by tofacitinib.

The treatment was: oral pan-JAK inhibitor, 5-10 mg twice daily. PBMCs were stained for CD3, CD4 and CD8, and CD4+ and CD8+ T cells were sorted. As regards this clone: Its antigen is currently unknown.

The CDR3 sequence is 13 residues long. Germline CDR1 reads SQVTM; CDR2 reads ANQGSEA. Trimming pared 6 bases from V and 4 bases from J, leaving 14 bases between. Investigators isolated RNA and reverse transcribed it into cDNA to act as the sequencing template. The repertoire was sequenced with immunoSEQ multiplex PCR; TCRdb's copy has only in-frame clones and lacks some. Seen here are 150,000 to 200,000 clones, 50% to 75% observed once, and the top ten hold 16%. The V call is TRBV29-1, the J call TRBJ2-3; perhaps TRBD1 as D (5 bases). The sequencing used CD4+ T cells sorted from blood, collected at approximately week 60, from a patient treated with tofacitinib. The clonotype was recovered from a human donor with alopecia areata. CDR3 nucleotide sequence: TGCAGCGTCGTAGGCAGGGTCTCAGATACGCAGTATTTT. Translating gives CSVVGRVSDTQYF.